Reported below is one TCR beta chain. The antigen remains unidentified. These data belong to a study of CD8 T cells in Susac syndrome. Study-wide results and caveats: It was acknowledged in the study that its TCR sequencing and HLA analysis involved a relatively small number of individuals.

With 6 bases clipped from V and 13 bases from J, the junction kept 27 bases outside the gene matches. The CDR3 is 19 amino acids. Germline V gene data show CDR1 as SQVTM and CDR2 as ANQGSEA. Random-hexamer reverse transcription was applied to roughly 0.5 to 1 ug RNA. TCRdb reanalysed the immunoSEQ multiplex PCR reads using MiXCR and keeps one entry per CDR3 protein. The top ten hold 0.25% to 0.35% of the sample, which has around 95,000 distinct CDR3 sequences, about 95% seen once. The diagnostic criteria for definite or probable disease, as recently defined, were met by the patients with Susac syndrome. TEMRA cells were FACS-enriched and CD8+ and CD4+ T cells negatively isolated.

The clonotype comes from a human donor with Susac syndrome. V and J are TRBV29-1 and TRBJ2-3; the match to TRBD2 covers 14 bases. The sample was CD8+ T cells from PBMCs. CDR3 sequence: CSVGVRTSQPGLAGEVEYF. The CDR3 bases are TGCAGCGTCGGCGTGAGGACATCCCAACCGGGACTAGCGGGAGAGGTGGAGTATTTT.